Presented here are 27 T cell receptor beta chains from one specimen sequenced in a study of identical twins. TCRdb used MiXCR to reprocess the 5' RACE reads, holding one entry per CDR3 protein. The data show hundreds of thousands of distinct CDR3 sequences, about 12% seen once. The same specimen was also included in a second study, on yellow fever vaccine responses in identical twins.

Sequencing was performed on CD8+ T cells sorted from blood. The source is a young woman in good health.

The rearrangement links TRBV29-1 to TRBJ1-2; no clear D gene. Germline assignment: CDR1 SQVTM and CDR2 ANQGSEA. The germline V and J ends were trimmed by 2 bases and 0 bases, with 7 bases remaining between them. This CDR3 region has 13 residues. The CDR3, as DNA: TGCAGCGTTGAAAGCAGGCCTAACTATGGCTACACCTTC. It encodes CSVESRPNYGYTF.

This clonotype occurred once. The chain uses TRBV3-1 and TRBJ2-3, with 10 bases identical to TRBD2. The germline V gene encodes CDR1 LGHDT and CDR2 YNNKEL (reference sequence). There are 19 residues in the CDR3. V lost 0 bases to trimming and J lost 4 bases; unmatched junction nucleotides: 13. The CDR3 is CASSQDPASGGRGPDTQYF. The CDR3 coding sequence is TGTGCCAGCAGCCAAGATCCCGCTAGCGGGGGCCGGGGCCCAGATACGCAGTATTTT.

V gene TRBV10-3 combines with J gene TRBJ1-2; the D gene is possibly TRBD1 (6 bases). Germline assignment: CDR1 ENHRY and CDR2 SYGVKD. The CDR3 has 16 amino acids. Trimming took off 0 bases at V and 2 bases at J, with 13 bases between the two ends. CDR3 protein: CAISESLRGANYGYTF. CDR3 nucleotide sequence: TGTGCCATCAGTGAGTCGTTGAGGGGGGCGAACTATGGCTACACCTTC.

A few counts support this clonotype. The rearrangement joins TRBV6-1 to TRBJ2-3; D unresolved. Germline-derived CDR1 and CDR2 are MNHNS and SASEGT. The CDR3 has 13 amino acids. The V end lost 2 bases, the J end lost 2 bases, and 5 bases lay between the germline ends. This chain's CDR3 is CASSEYSTDTQYF. The CDR3 DNA sequence: TGTGCCAGCAGTGAATATTCCACAGATACGCAGTATTTT.

J is TRBJ2-7 and V is TRBV12-5, with a tentative D call TRBD2 (5 bases). The CDR3 covers 13 residues. Germline V gene data show CDR1 as LGHNT and CDR2 as FRNRAP. The V end was cut by 1 base, the J end by 1 base, with 5 bases between. DNA for the CDR3: TGTGCTAGTGGTTTGGGAGGGTCCTACGAGCAGTACTTC. Residues: CASGLGGSYEQYF.

This clonotype was seen a few times. The gene calls are TRBV11-2 and TRBJ2-7, with 10 bases identical to TRBD1. After removal of 0 bases from V and 2 bases from J, the junction contained 10 bases not matched to a gene. The CDR3 is 18 amino acids. The germline V gene has CDR1 SGHAT and CDR2 FQNNGV. CDR3 loop: CASSLEPRPGQGTYEQYF. As DNA, the CDR3 is TGTGCCAGCAGCTTAGAGCCCCGGCCGGGACAGGGGACCTACGAGCAGTACTTC.

The rearrangement uses TRBV20-1 and TRBJ1-4; the D gene is possibly TRBD1 (6 bases). The CDR3 is made up of 14 amino acids. The germline V and J ends were trimmed by 5 bases and 4 bases, with 14 bases remaining between them. CDR1 DFQATT and CDR2 SNEGSKA come from the germline V gene (reference sequence). In DNA form, the CDR3 reads TGCAGTGCTTTTCAGGGGTGGGATAATGAAAAACTGTTTTTT. Translating gives CSAFQGWDNEKLFF.

This clonotype was seen at least ten times. This chain uses TRBV12-3 or TRBV12-4 with TRBJ2-2, with 9 positions matching TRBD2. The CDR3 runs to 14 residues. Losses at the gene ends were 8 bases for V and 4 bases for J; bases not matched to a gene: 5. This chain's CDR3 is CASGPSGVTGELFF. CDR3 DNA: TGTGCCAGCGGCCCTAGCGGGGTCACCGGGGAGCTGTTTTTT.

The chain employs TRBV29-1 and TRBJ1-1, with unresolved D. Trimming stripped 3 bases from V and 0 bases from J, with 14 bases between. The CDR3 loop spans 15 amino acids. Germline CDR1 SQVTM, CDR2 ANQGSEA. CDR3 sequence reads: CSVESGIGMNTEAFF. In nucleotides, the CDR3 is TGCAGCGTTGAGTCTGGGATTGGAATGAACACTGAAGCTTTCTTT.

This chain uses TRBV6-4 with TRBJ2-1; 12 nucleotides agree with TRBD2. Germline CDR1 reads MRHNA; CDR2 reads SNTAGT. The J segment lost 4 bases and the V segment lost 3 bases, leaving 10 bases of the junction unmatched. The CDR3 spans 18 residues. CDR3 DNA: TGTGCCAGCAGTGAGGAGCCTAGCGGGAGGGACCTTTACAATGAGCAGTTCTTC. Amino acid sequence: CASSEEPSGRDLYNEQFF.

The chain employs TRBV27 and TRBJ2-1; 11 nucleotides match TRBD2. V shed 5 bases and J 4 bases; nucleotides not matched to a gene: 10. This CDR3 comprises 17 residues. Germline loops: CDR1 MNHEY, CDR2 SMNVEV (reference sequence). This chain's CDR3 is CASSPEGLAGLYNEQFF. In nucleotides, the CDR3 is TGTGCCAGCAGTCCAGAAGGACTAGCGGGTCTATACAATGAGCAGTTCTTC.

The CDR3, as DNA: TGCGCCAGCAGTGATGGCGGGGGCCAAGAGACCCAGTACTTC. Its translation: CASSDGGGQETQYF. This chain joins TRBV10-1 and TRBJ2-5, with 7 positions matching TRBD2. J lost 1 base, V lost 3 bases, and 2 bases had no gene match. The CDR3 is 14 residues long. Per germline, CDR1 WNHNN and CDR2 SYGVQD (reference sequence).

A few counts support this clonotype. The chain recombines TRBV5-1 with TRBJ1-2, with TRBD1 matching over 10 bases. Looked up from germline, CDR1 is SGHRS and CDR2 is YFSETQ. With 4 bases clipped from V and 8 bases from J, the junction kept 5 bases outside the gene matches. The CDR3 has 13 residues. The CDR3 coding sequence is TGCGCCAGCAGCGTCGGGACAGGGGACGGCTACACCTTC. Protein: CASSVGTGDGYTF.

This chain's CDR3 is CSARSRMAEAFF. The DNA of the CDR3 is TGCAGTGCTAGGTCCAGGATGGCTGAAGCTTTCTTT. This chain links TRBV20-1 with TRBJ1-1; D is ambiguous. The CDR3 extends over 12 amino acids. Germline V gene data show CDR1 as DFQATT and CDR2 as SNEGSKA (reference sequence). V dropped 3 bases and J dropped 6 bases, with 11 bases sitting between them.

In its sample, this clonotype was seen a few times. The V call is TRBV7-9, the J call TRBJ1-2, with TRBD1 as a possible D gene (5 bases). The V and J ends lost 5 bases and 5 bases respectively, with 21 bases between them. This CDR3 has 16 residues. Germline V gives CDR1 SEHNR, CDR2 FQNEAQ (reference sequence). The CDR3 bases are TGTGCCAGCAGCACAGCCTCAGGGAACTTAGGGTATGGCTACACCTTC. Protein: CASSTASGNLGYGYTF.

CDR3 sequence (DNA): TGTGCCACCAGTGATTCAAGGACAGGCGAGCAGTTCTTC. This encodes CATSDSRTGEQFF. This rearrangement joins TRBV24-1 to TRBJ2-1, with 7 positions matching TRBD1. This CDR3 comprises 13 residues. The V gene's germline CDR1 is KGHDR and CDR2 SFDVKD. The V gene end was trimmed by 2 bases and the J gene end by 10 bases; junction bases not matched to a gene: 4.

This rearrangement joins TRBV24-1 to TRBJ2-1; 11 bases are a match to TRBD2. In germline, CDR1 is KGHDR, CDR2 SFDVKD. Trimming removed 0 bases from V and 7 bases from J; junction bases left unmatched: 13. The CDR3 covers 19 residues. Here the CDR3 reads CATSDLSWTSGRHLNEQFF. The CDR3 DNA sequence: TGTGCCACCAGTGATTTGAGTTGGACTAGCGGGCGACACCTTAATGAGCAGTTCTTC.

This clonotype was counted many times. The CDR3 region is CASSLVGNPEFF. In DNA, the CDR3 is TGTGCCAGCAGCTTAGTAGGTAACCCCGAGTTCTTC. The chain has TRBV7-8 and TRBJ2-1; D gene unclear. The CDR3 covers 12 residues. Deletions cut 1 base from V and 14 bases from J, with 12 bases between. In germline, CDR1 is SGHVS, CDR2 FQNEAQ.

This clonotype was found once. The chain joins TRBV6-1 to TRBJ2-1; 8 nucleotides align to TRBD1. Trimming removed 7 bases from V and 3 bases from J; junction bases left unmatched: 2. The germline CDR1 and CDR2 sequences are MNHNS and SASEGT. The CDR3 is 13 amino acids. CDR3 nucleotide sequence: TGTGCCAGCATGGACAGGGACTACAATGAGCAGTTCTTC. This encodes CASMDRDYNEQFF.

This clonotype was detected a few times. The chain couples TRBV20-1 to TRBJ2-3, with D perhaps matching TRBD1 (6 bases). V gave up 6 bases and J gave up 2 bases, with 27 bases separating them. CDR1 is DFQATT, CDR2 SNEGSKA, per germline (reference sequence). The length of the CDR3 is 18 residues. The CDR3 nucleotides read TGCAGTGCAAATACAGCTTTCTATCTGGGGGCCTACACAGATACGCAGTATTTT. It encodes CSANTAFYLGAYTDTQYF.

In its sample, this clonotype was seen many times. One junction end disagrees with the germline gene, perhaps due to a read error. This chain uses TRBV7-9 with TRBJ2-2, with D hard to call. The CDR3 is 15 residues long. Germline V lookup: CDR1 SEHNR, CDR2 FQNEAQ (reference sequence). CDR3 nucleotides: TGTGCCAGCAGTTTAGGGCAGGCGAACACCGGGGAGCTGTTTTTT. Translation gives CASSLGQANTGELFF.

This clonotype has only a few counts. The rearrangement uses TRBV6-6 and TRBJ2-3; D is ambiguous. Germline V lookup: CDR1 MNHNY, CDR2 SVGAGI (reference sequence). V was cut by 3 bases and J by 6 bases, with 10 bases left in between. This CDR3 has 13 amino acids. Here the CDR3 reads CASSYVYLDTQYF. DNA of the CDR3: TGTGCCAGCAGTTATGTTTATCTGGATACGCAGTATTTT.

The V and J genes are TRBV3-1 and TRBJ1-2; possibly TRBD1 for D (5 bases). V shed 4 bases and J shed 7 bases, with 22 bases lying between them. Germline CDR1 reads LGHDT; CDR2 reads YNNKEL (reference sequence). The CDR3 length is 16 residues. CDR3 sequence reads: CASSLRGDGLIGGYTF. The CDR3 nucleotides are TGTGCCAGCAGCCTCCGAGGGGACGGGCTCATAGGTGGCTACACCTTC.

This clonotype showed up just a few times. The chain combines TRBV5-4 with TRBJ1-6; the D is unclear. Trimming removed 0 bases at V and 6 bases at J, with 7 bases between. Germline-derived CDR1 and CDR2 are SGHNT and YYREEE (reference sequence). The CDR3 extends over 14 amino acids. Here the CDR3 DNA reads TGTGCCAGCAGCTTGGAGTCAGCTAATTCACCCCTCCACTTT. Amino acid sequence: CASSLESANSPLHF.

This clonotype turned up a few times. The gene calls are TRBV6-1 and TRBJ2-7; TRBD1 aligns across 8 bases. The junction had 10 bases not matched to a gene; V was cut back by 5 bases and J by 7 bases. The CDR3 covers 14 residues. Germline CDR1 is MNHNS and CDR2 is SASEGT. The CDR3 region is CASSKGQGLREQYV. DNA for the CDR3: TGTGCCAGCAGTAAAGGACAGGGCCTGAGGGAGCAGTACGTC.

This clonotype was observed at least ten times. The rearrangement joins TRBV12-3 or TRBV12-4 to TRBJ2-1; the D is unclear. Trimming cost V 7 bases and J 0 bases, with 13 bases left between them. The CDR3 is made up of 15 amino acids. Here the CDR3 reads CASNKDASSYNEQFF. CDR3 bases: TGTGCCAGCAACAAGGACGCGAGCTCCTACAATGAGCAGTTCTTC.

In its sample, this clonotype was seen a few times. The rearrangement joins TRBV29-1 to TRBJ2-3, with 10 bases lining up with TRBD1. V gave up 2 bases and J gave up 6 bases; unmatched junction bases: 11. This CDR3 has 16 residues. Germline lookup yields CDR1 SQVTM and CDR2 ANQGSEA. For the CDR3, the DNA is TGCAGCGTTGAAAAACCCGGGACAGGGGTTTCGGATACGCAGTATTTT. It specifies CSVEKPGTGVSDTQYF.